This T cell receptor (beta chain) was profiled in a study of T cells in Graves' hyperthyroidism and ophthalmopathy. This clonotype was counted many times. The CDR3 regions of TCR beta were amplified from RNA transcripts. The HTBI primer set drove a first-round RT-PCR of the TCR CDR3. A single record per CDR3 protein comes from TCRdb applying MiXCR to the multiplex PCR reads. Of 210,000 or so distinct CDR3 sequences in the sample, over 15% were seen once. V was clipped by 8 bases and J by 7 bases; unmatched bases: 11. This CDR3 spans 14 amino acids. The material sequenced was blood. The V gene is TRBV12-3 or TRBV12-4, the J gene TRBJ2-7; 10 bases are shared with TRBD1. The clonotype was recovered from a man between 45 and 60 years old with Graves' hyperthyroidism. The CDR3 region has the DNA TGTGCCAGCGGACAGGGGGGAGGCCCACATGAGCAGTACTTC. This codes for CASGQGGGPHEQYF.